These T cell receptor beta chains were read from a single sample in a study of blood T cell repertoires in COVID-19. Libraries were prepared by immunoSEQ multiplex PCR; TCRdb keeps only in-frame clonotypes and omits some of them. The sample has approximately 140,000 clones; 70% to 90% are singletons. The sequenced sample was peripheral blood. The receptor set was obtained from a woman aged 55-70 years with acute or convalescent COVID-19. Each CDR3 is given with its conserved first and last residue.

V gene	J gene	CDR3 protein
TRBV7-2	TRBJ1-5	CASSLGAGQNQPQHF
TRBV11-3	TRBJ2-1	CASSRSGGAYNEQFF
TRBV4-2	TRBJ1-6	CASSQPRGRGDSPLHF
TRBV10-3	TRBJ2-7	CAIIQVKYEQYF
TRBV9	TRBJ1-3	CASSVDANTIYF
TRBV6-1	TRBJ2-5	CASSDTAGGETQYF
TRBV6-6	TRBJ2-2	CASSYGQGDTGELFF
TRBV28	TRBJ1-1	CATLQGARTEAFF
TRBV19	TRBJ1-5	CASSDRQLQPQHF
TRBV7-2	TRBJ1-1	CASSLGSPGVPEAFF
TRBV6-2/TRBV6-3	TRBJ1-3	CASSYEVGPNSGNTIYF
TRBV5-1	TRBJ2-5	CASSLRGAGTQETQYF
TRBV12-3/TRBV12-4	TRBJ1-1	CASSPLWNTEAFF
TRBV3-1/TRBV3-2	TRBJ1-1	CASSQPPQTDGVTEAFF
TRBV6-6	TRBJ1-4	CASSGGNEKLFF
TRBV4-2	TRBJ1-5	CASSQDLGAVNQPQHF
TRBV5-4	TRBJ2-1	CASSPDSRGVGEQFF
TRBV2	TRBJ1-5	CASSALDRVQPQHF
TRBV28	TRBJ2-7	CASSRVIGLAYEQYF
TRBV30	TRBJ2-1	CAWSGGLAGPPGFF
TRBV3-1/TRBV3-2	TRBJ2-7	CASSPGTGFREQYF
TRBV30	TRBJ1-1	CAWEYRANRGAFF
TRBV6-5	TRBJ1-6	CASSSWTGGDSPLHF
TRBV19	TRBJ2-7	CASSHLGGAGEQYF
TRBV7-2	TRBJ1-5	CASSFTGTGTYSNQPQHF
TRBV10-3	TRBJ1-2	CAISEPGQGNYGYTF